This TCR beta chain was recorded in a study of cytomegalovirus exposure and HLA in healthy donors. Overall study findings and caveats: Indistinguishable V segments, including TRBV6-2 and TRBV6-3, were excluded. In vitro testing confirmed a few CMV-associated chains as specific for CMV antigens. As a later analysis showed, a missense DCLRE1C variant was linked to trimming of TCR beta V- and J-genes. In an earlier analysis, productive rearrangement rates for most beta V segments clustered near 87% or 30%.

There are 16 residues in the CDR3. The V gene lost 4 bases and the J gene lost 4 bases, with 16 bases spanning the gap. Germline assignment: CDR1 MNHNS and CDR2 SASEGT. The PCR had 60 Vbeta and 13 Jbeta primers. This table comes from immunoSEQ multiplex PCR, and its TCRdb copy is limited to in-frame clones, with some not included. This sample carries about 160,000 clones, approximately 85% of them seen once, and the ten largest clones take more than 2%. This clone appeared a single time. Its antigen is as yet unknown. The chain uses TRBV6-1 and TRBJ1-4; D gene ambiguous. The specimen was PBMCs. The TCR comes from a man younger than 35 in good health and CMV-seropositive. CDR3 residues: CASSGRFLSVNEKLFF. DNA of the CDR3: TGTGCCAGCAGTGGACGTTTCCTGAGCGTTAATGAAAAACTGTTTTTT.